The next 29 T cell receptor beta chains were all read from a single sample in a study of technical replicates of blood from a handful of donors. Assay used: immunoSEQ multiplex PCR; TCRdb lists only in-frame clones, some missing. The sample has roughly 90,000 clones; 90% to 96% are singletons. Sequenced input: T cells isolated from PBMCs. These receptors all come from a human donor in good health.

The V gene is TRBV11-2, the J gene TRBJ1-4, with D possibly matching TRBD1 (5 bases). Germline loops: CDR1 SGHAT, CDR2 FQNNGV. With 7 bases removed from V and 7 bases from J, the gap between germline ends came to 10 bases. The CDR3 extends over 12 amino acids. CDR3 residues: CASNGGSEKLFF. DNA of the CDR3: TGTGCCAGCAACGGGGGGTCTGAAAAACTGTTTTTT.

The chain employs TRBV2 and TRBJ2-7; 13 bases match TRBD2. Germline values: CDR1 SNHLY, CDR2 FYNNEI. The V and J ends lost 6 bases and 3 bases, in that order; junction bases with no gene match: 5. This CDR3 spans 15 amino acids. The CDR3 here is CASSKGLAGIYEQYF. CDR3 DNA: TGTGCCAGCAGCAAGGGACTAGCGGGAATCTACGAGCAGTACTTC.

V usage is TRBV5-6 and J usage is TRBJ2-2; D gene unclear. The V gene lost 2 bases and the J gene lost 6 bases, with 11 bases spanning the gap. Germline-derived CDR1 and CDR2 are SGHDT and YYEEEE. There are 14 residues in the CDR3. CDR3 residues: CASSLGTTAGELFF. The CDR3 coding sequence is TGTGCCAGCAGCTTAGGCACTACGGCCGGGGAGCTGTTTTTT. The whole variable domain, filled in from reference TRBV5-6 and TRBJ2-2, reads DAGVTQSPTHLIKTRGQQVTLRCSPKSGHDTVSWYQQALGQGPQFIFQYYEEEERQRGNFPDRFSGHQFPNYSSELNVNALLLGDSALYLCASSLGTTAGELFFGEGSRLTVL.

The V call is TRBV7-9, the J call TRBJ1-1; 7 bases are shared with TRBD1. The CDR3 spans 14 residues. V trimming: 5 bases; J trimming: 0 bases; junction bases outside the gene matches: 3. CDR1 and CDR2 from the germline V gene are SEHNR and FQNEAQ (reference sequence). CDR3 DNA sequence: TGTGCCAGCAGCCGACAGGGAGTGAACACTGAAGCTTTCTTT. Its protein is CASSRQGVNTEAFF.

The V call is TRBV5-4, the J call TRBJ2-7, with D maybe TRBD2 (5 bases). Germline V gives CDR1 SGHNT, CDR2 YYREEE (reference sequence). The CDR3 spans 12 residues. V lost 5 bases and J lost 3, with 9 bases in between. The CDR3 here is CASRSAGYEQYF. For the CDR3, the DNA is TGTGCCAGCAGGTCTGCGGGCTACGAGCAGTACTTC.

The chain employs TRBV6-5 and TRBJ1-2, with a tentative D call TRBD1 (5 bases). Trimming removed 2 bases at V and 5 bases at J, with 9 bases between. Germline V gene lookup returns CDR1 MNHEY and CDR2 SVGAGI. CDR3 length: 13 amino acids. The CDR3 nucleotides read TGTGCCAGCAGTTACGGGGGAGGGTATGGCTACACCTTC. It is translated as CASSYGGGYGYTF.

V gene TRBV28 combines with J gene TRBJ2-3; 9 bases match TRBD2. Germline-derived CDR1 and CDR2 are MDHEN and SYDVKM. The length of the CDR3 is 19 residues. J was trimmed by 2 bases and V by 4 bases; bases with no gene match: 16. Written as DNA, the CDR3 is TGTGCCAGCAGTTACTCCTGGGTTTTGGCGGGAGGGGACACAGATACGCAGTATTTT. It translates to CASSYSWVLAGGDTDTQYF.

The V gene is TRBV20-1, the J gene TRBJ1-2; D gene ambiguous. In germline, CDR1 is DFQATT, CDR2 SNEGSKA (reference sequence). This CDR3 contains 11 residues. Between the trimmed V and J ends, which lost 3 bases and 4 bases, there was a span of 6 bases. CDR3: CSARELYGYTF. DNA of the CDR3: TGCAGTGCTAGGGAGCTCTATGGCTACACCTTC.

The chain combines TRBV19 with TRBJ1-1; TRBD1 aligns across 8 bases. V gave up 7 bases and J gave up 0 bases; unmatched junction bases: 4. Germline V gene sequence: CDR1 LNHDA, CDR2 SQIVND (reference sequence). This CDR3 spans 14 amino acids. CDR3 protein: CASTMDRVNTEAFF. CDR3 coding DNA: TGTGCCAGTACCATGGACAGGGTGAACACTGAAGCTTTCTTT.

The J gene is TRBJ2-7, the V gene TRBV29-1; 9 bases are shared with TRBD2. J was trimmed by 0 bases and V by 5 bases; bases with no gene match: 5. Looked up from germline, CDR1 is SQVTM and CDR2 is ANQGSEA. The CDR3 length is 14 residues. The CDR3 DNA is TGCAGCGTTACAGGGACTAGCAGCTCCTACGAGCAGTACTTC. This codes for CSVTGTSSSYEQYF.

V is TRBV30 and J is TRBJ2-7; D unclear. Germline V lookup: CDR1 GTSNPN, CDR2 SVGIG (reference sequence). The V gene lost 2 bases and the J gene lost 3 bases, with 8 bases spanning the gap. The CDR3 sequence is 12 residues long. CDR3 amino acids: CAWSRLSYEQYF. The CDR3 DNA follows: TGTGCCTGGAGTCGACTGAGCTACGAGCAGTACTTC.

The chain has TRBV9 and TRBJ2-2; maybe TRBD1 (5 bases). Germline assignment: CDR1 SGDLS and CDR2 YYNGEE. Trimming pared 3 bases from V and 3 bases from J, leaving 12 bases between. The CDR3 totals 15 residues. Written as DNA, the CDR3 is TGTGCCAGCAGCGCCCTCCTCAGGGACACCGGGGAGCTGTTTTTT. As protein: CASSALLRDTGELFF.

This chain joins TRBV9 and TRBJ2-1, with 7 bases aligning to TRBD2. J gave up 4 bases and V 0 bases, and 7 bases lay outside the gene matches. CDR3 length: 16 amino acids. Germline CDR1 SGDLS, CDR2 YYNGEE. The CDR3 loop is CASSVGIAGLYNEQFF. CDR3 nucleotides: TGTGCCAGCAGCGTAGGAATAGCGGGTTTATACAATGAGCAGTTCTTC.

The V gene is TRBV7-9, the J gene TRBJ1-5, with TRBD1 matching 9 bases. CDR1 is SEHNR and CDR2 is FQNEAQ in the germline V gene (reference sequence). The J segment lost 0 bases and the V segment lost 10 bases, leaving 13 bases of the junction unmatched. The CDR3 length is 17 residues. The CDR3 sequence is CATSTGGSPYSNQPQHF. The CDR3 DNA reads TGTGCCACCTCGACAGGGGGATCCCCATATAGCAATCAGCCCCAGCATTTT.

The count of this clone is one. This chain connects TRBV2 to TRBJ2-7; no definite D call. Trimming shortened V by 4 bases and J by 12 bases, and 16 bases separated the two germline ends. The CDR3 runs 12 residues. Germline loops: CDR1 SNHLY, CDR2 FYNNEI. In nucleotides, the CDR3 is TGTGCCAGCAGTGTAAGAGCCCTTGGCGGGTACTTC. This gives the protein CASSVRALGGYF.

V usage is TRBV21-1 and J usage is TRBJ2-3; TRBD2 was called by the table and not checked on the DNA. TRBV21-1 is a listed pseudogene. CDR3 length equals 16 residues. The chain's CDR3 is CASSPYRRTSTDTQYF. The CDR3 nucleotides read TGTGCCAGCAGCCCCTACCGGAGGACTAGCACAGATACGCAGTATTTT.

The chain carries TRBV7-3 and TRBJ2-1; 10 positions agree with TRBD2. Germline values: CDR1 SGHTA, CDR2 FQGTGA. CDR3 length: 16 amino acids. The ends lost 5 bases at V and 4 bases at J; junction bases unmatched: 8. DNA of the CDR3: TGTGCCAGCAGCACACAGCTAGCGGGAGCGTACAATGAGCAGTTCTTC. It is translated as CASSTQLAGAYNEQFF.

The chain combines TRBV19 with TRBJ2-1, with D maybe TRBD2 (6 bases). Per the germline V gene, CDR1 is LNHDA and CDR2 is SQIVND (reference sequence). The germline V and J ends were trimmed by 0 bases and 9 bases, with 12 bases remaining between them. This CDR3 is 14 amino acids long. The CDR3 region is CASSIDLEGIEQFF. The CDR3 DNA reads as TGTGCCAGTAGTATAGATCTGGAGGGAATTGAGCAGTTCTTC.

The V call is TRBV7-3, the J call TRBJ2-3; 10 bases are a match to TRBD1. This CDR3 contains 15 residues. V gave up 5 bases and J gave up 4 bases; unmatched junction bases: 6. Looked up from germline, CDR1 is SGHTA and CDR2 is FQGTGA. This CDR3 reads CASSRDRGLADTQYF. The CDR3, as DNA: TGTGCCAGCAGCCGGGACAGGGGCCTGGCAGATACGCAGTATTTT.

V and J are TRBV19 and TRBJ2-5, with 8 bases matching TRBD2. The V gene end was trimmed by 4 bases and the J gene end by 4 bases; junction bases not matched to a gene: 14. The CDR3 extends over 17 amino acids. Looked up from germline, CDR1 is LNHDA and CDR2 is SQIVND (reference sequence). The CDR3 loop reads CASSTLGSGSSGETQYF. DNA for the CDR3: TGTGCCAGTAGTACATTAGGGAGCGGGAGTTCAGGAGAGACCCAGTACTTC.

V and J are TRBV11-2 and TRBJ2-3, with TRBD2 matching 10 bases. The CDR3 loop spans 16 amino acids. Unmatched junction bases numbered 8, after V lost 3 bases and J lost 5 bases. Germline CDR1 and CDR2: SGHAT and FQNNGV. CDR3 in DNA: TGTGCCAGCAGCTTTCTAGCGGGAGTCGTTATAGATACGCAGTATTTT. Protein sequence: CASSFLAGVVIDTQYF.

The chain carries TRBV29-1 and TRBJ2-7; D is perhaps TRBD2 (6 bases). The CDR3 extends over 14 amino acids. V gave up 7 bases and J gave up 4 bases, with 20 bases separating them. The germline CDR1 and CDR2 sequences are SQVTM and ANQGSEA. The CDR3 sequence: CSASSDGGRYEQYF. For the CDR3, the DNA is TGCAGCGCATCTAGTGACGGGGGACGGTACGAGCAGTACTTC.

The chain carries TRBV10-2 and TRBJ2-5, with 10 bases fitting TRBD2. Germline loops: CDR1 WSHSY, CDR2 SAAADI. The length of the CDR3 is 13 residues. The J segment lost 5 bases and the V segment lost 6 bases, leaving 3 bases of the junction unmatched. As DNA, the CDR3 is TGCGCCAGCAGGACAGCGGGAGGGGAGACCCAGTACTTC. It encodes CASRTAGGETQYF.

This sequence joins TRBV7-7 and TRBJ2-7; D uncertain. The CDR3 totals 16 residues. Germline assignment: CDR1 SSHAT and CDR2 FNYEAQ (reference sequence). Trimming removed 4 bases from V and 0 bases from J, with 16 bases in between. In DNA, the CDR3 is TGTGCCAGCAGCTCAAGCCCTTCCTCGAGCTCCTACGAGCAGTACTTC. It encodes CASSSSPSSSSYEQYF.

The chain combines TRBV2 with TRBJ2-5; D may be TRBD2 (5 bases). Trimming took off 7 bases at V and 5 bases at J, with 11 bases between the two ends. In germline, CDR1 is SNHLY, CDR2 FYNNEI. The CDR3 totals 12 residues. The CDR3 region is CASIGGGETQYF. The CDR3 DNA sequence: TGTGCCAGCATTGGCGGCGGGGAGACCCAGTACTTC.

V and J are TRBV5-1 and TRBJ1-5, with 12 bases matching TRBD1. V shed 5 bases, J shed 8 bases, and the junction held 5 bases outside the gene matches. This CDR3 spans 14 amino acids. In germline, CDR1 is SGHRS, CDR2 YFSETQ. This CDR3 is CASSAGTGGEPQHF. The CDR3, as DNA: TGCGCCAGCAGTGCCGGGACAGGGGGCGAGCCCCAGCATTTT.

CDR3 nucleotides: TGTGCCAGCAGCTTAGGTGAGGGGAGGGTCGGCTACGAGCAGTACTTC. Its protein product is CASSLGEGRVGYEQYF. The J gene is TRBJ2-7, the V gene TRBV11-2, with 7 bases matching TRBD2. Germline trimming cut 1 base from V and 3 bases from J; bases unmatched to any gene: 9. Per the germline V gene, CDR1 is SGHAT and CDR2 is FQNNGV. The CDR3 runs 16 residues.

This chain connects TRBV13 to TRBJ2-5, with 8 bases identical to TRBD2. The end of the DNA aligns better with TRBJ2-7, so the J call may be wrong. CDR3 length equals 13 residues. Per germline, CDR1 PRHDT and CDR2 FYEKMQ (reference sequence). The CDR3 nucleotides read TGTGCCAGCATGGGGACTAGTCTCGACGAGCAGTACTTC. This gives the protein CASMGTSLDEQYF.

V usage is TRBV9 and J usage is TRBJ2-1, with D maybe TRBD1 (5 bases). The CDR3 totals 16 residues. The V end was cut by 4 bases, the J end by 4 bases, with 18 bases between. Germline CDR1 is SGDLS and CDR2 is YYNGEE. The CDR3 loop is CASSSRLVGRYNEQFF. In nucleotides, the CDR3 is TGTGCCAGCAGCTCCCGATTAGTGGGGCGGTACAATGAGCAGTTCTTC.